Here is one TCR beta chain with its context. Antigen specificity is unknown. This sample is drawn from a study of T cell responses to AZD1222 COVID-19 vaccine. Broader study findings: Close to half of spike-specific TCRs reportedly recognize unmutated variant regions.

Sequenced by immunoSEQ multiplex PCR; TCRdb stores in-frame clones only, minus some. Here the sample spans around 180,000 clones, 85% to 90% being singletons. Pooling covered second doses at about 4 or about 12 weeks. CDR1 is MNHNS and CDR2 is SASEGT in the germline V gene. The CDR3 is made up of 14 amino acids. V was trimmed by 4 bases and J by 5 bases, leaving 12 bases between them. This sample comprised peripheral blood, obtained 28 days after the second AZD1222 dose. The rearrangement uses TRBV6-1 and TRBJ1-5, with D possibly matching TRBD1 (5 bases). The origin of this receptor is an adult who received the AZD1222 COVID-19 vaccine. The CDR3 loop is CASSGRRGYQPQHF. CDR3 coding DNA: TGTGCCAGCAGTGGACGTCGGGGGTATCAGCCCCAGCATTTT.